This TCR beta chain stems from a study of blood T cell repertoires in COVID-19. At the level of the study: Both acute and convalescent COVID-19 samples were obtained from the United States, Italy and Spain. T cells, B-cell-depleted T cells, or PBMCs provided the cDNA or gDNA that served as material.

Germline V gene data show CDR1 as LGHNT and CDR2 as FRNRAP. J lost 3 bases, V lost 2 bases, and 3 bases had no gene match. The CDR3 extends over 14 amino acids. Authors' analysis steps: Researchers report that nucleated cell counts were estimated from reference gene primer amplification. TCRdb's table, derived via immunoSEQ multiplex PCR, lists solely in-frame clones and lacks some. That table is the source of V, J and clone size, and D and trimming were worked out from the DNA. Among 95,000 to 150,000 clones listed, around four fifths were seen once. The sequence came from a man aged 55 to 70 with active or convalescent COVID-19. The sample comprised peripheral blood. The genes are TRBV12-5 and TRBJ1-2; TRBD1 agrees at 7 bases. CDR3 residues: CASGLQGGDYGYTF. CDR3 sequence (DNA): TGTGCTAGTGGTTTGCAAGGGGGCGACTATGGCTACACCTTC.